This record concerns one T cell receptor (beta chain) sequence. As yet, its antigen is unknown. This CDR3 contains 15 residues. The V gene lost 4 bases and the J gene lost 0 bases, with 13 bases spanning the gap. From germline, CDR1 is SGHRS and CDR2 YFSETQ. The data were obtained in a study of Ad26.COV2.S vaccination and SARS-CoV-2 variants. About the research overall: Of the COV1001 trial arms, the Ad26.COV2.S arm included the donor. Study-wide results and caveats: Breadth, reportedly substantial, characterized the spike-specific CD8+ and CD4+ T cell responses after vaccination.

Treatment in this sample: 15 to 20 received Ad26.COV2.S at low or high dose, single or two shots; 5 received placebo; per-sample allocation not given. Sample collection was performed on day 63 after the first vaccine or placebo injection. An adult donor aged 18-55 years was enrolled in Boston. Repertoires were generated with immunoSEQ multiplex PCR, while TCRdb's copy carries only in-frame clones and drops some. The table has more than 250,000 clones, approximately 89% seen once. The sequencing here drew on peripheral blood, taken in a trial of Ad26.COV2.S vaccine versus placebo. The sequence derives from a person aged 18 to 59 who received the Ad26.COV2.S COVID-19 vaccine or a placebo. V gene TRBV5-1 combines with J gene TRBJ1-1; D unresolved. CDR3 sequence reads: CASSPYRSVNTEAFF. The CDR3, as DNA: TGCGCCAGCAGCCCTTACCGGAGTGTGAACACTGAAGCTTTCTTT. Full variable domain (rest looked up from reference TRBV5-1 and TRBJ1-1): KAGVTQTPRYLIKTRGQQVTLSCSPISGHRSVSWYQQTPGQGLQFLFEYFSETQRNKGNFPGRFSGRQFSNSRSEMNVSTLELGDSALYLCASSPYRSVNTEAFFGQGTRLTVV.